This T cell receptor (beta chain) was recovered during a study of blood T cell repertoires in COVID-19. Some clones are missing from TCRdb's copy, which holds only in-frame ones; the method was immunoSEQ multiplex PCR. The data hold 100,000 to 120,000 clones, with 76% observed a single time. V gave up 6 bases and J gave up 5 bases; unmatched junction bases: 6. The CDR3 sequence is 13 residues long. Germline values: CDR1 SQVTM, CDR2 ANQGSEA. The chain combines TRBV29-1 with TRBJ2-7, with TRBD1 matching 11 bases. This clonotype was sampled from a woman of 80 years or more with acute or convalescent COVID-19. Sequencing input: peripheral blood. CDR3 amino acids: CSVGGQGGNEQYF. The DNA of the CDR3 is TGCAGCGTAGGGGGACAGGGGGGGAACGAGCAGTACTTC.